The clone carrying this TCR beta chain was observed a single time. Its antigen is not known. Germline assignment: CDR1 SGHKS and CDR2 YYEKEE (reference sequence). V gave up 1 base and J gave up 7 bases; unmatched junction bases: 11. The CDR3 consists of 15 residues. The data derive from a study of T-cell memory formation after mild COVID-19. 5'RACE with constant-segment primers built TCRalpha and TCRbeta cDNA libraries with UMIs. MiXCR, applied by TCRdb to the 5' RACE reads, yields one record per CDR3 protein. The profile shows 530,000 or so distinct CDR3 sequences, 17% of them singletons. Study-wide points: Those CD4+ clones that contracted were mainly in CM and EM (CD8+ ones in EMRA). Clones contracting day 15 to 85 were balanced CD4/CD8; later expanders leaned CD4+. There were some responding clones in pre-infection memory, which suggested that cross-reactive memory had joined.

The TCR sequence derives from an adult woman who had mild COVID-19 (a few samples of this study predate the infection). Cell type and time point are not known. Sequenced sample: PBMCs or a T cell subset sorted from them (not recorded which). V and J are TRBV5-5 and TRBJ2-7; the match to TRBD1 covers 7 bases. The CDR3 spells CASSLPTQGSGEQYF. In DNA form, the CDR3 reads TGTGCCAGCAGCTTGCCCACACAGGGGTCCGGGGAGCAGTACTTC. The entire variable domain, with the rest obtained from reference TRBV5-5 and TRBJ2-7, is as follows: DAGVTQSPTHLIKTRGQQVTLRCSPISGHKSVSWYQQVLGQGPQFIFQYYEKEERGRGNFPDRFSARQFPNYSSELNVNALLLGDSALYLCASSLPTQGSGEQYFGPGTRLTVT.